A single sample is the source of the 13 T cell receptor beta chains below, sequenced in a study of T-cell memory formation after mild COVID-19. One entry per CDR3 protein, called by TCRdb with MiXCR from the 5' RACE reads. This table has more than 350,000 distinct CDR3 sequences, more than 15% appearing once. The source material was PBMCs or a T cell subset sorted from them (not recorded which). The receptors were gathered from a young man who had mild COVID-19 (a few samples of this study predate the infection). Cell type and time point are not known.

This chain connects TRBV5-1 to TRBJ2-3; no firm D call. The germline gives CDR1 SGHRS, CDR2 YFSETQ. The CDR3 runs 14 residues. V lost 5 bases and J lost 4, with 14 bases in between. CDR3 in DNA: TGCGCCAGCAGTCGGTCAGACCAGGCAGATACGCAGTATTTT. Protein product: CASSRSDQADTQYF.

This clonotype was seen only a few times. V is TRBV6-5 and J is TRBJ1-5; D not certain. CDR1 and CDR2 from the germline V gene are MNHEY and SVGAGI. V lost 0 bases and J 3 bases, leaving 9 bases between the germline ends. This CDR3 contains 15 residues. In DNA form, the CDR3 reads TGTGCCAGCAGTTACTCTCGTATGGCCAATCAGCCCCAGCATTTT. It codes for CASSYSRMANQPQHF.

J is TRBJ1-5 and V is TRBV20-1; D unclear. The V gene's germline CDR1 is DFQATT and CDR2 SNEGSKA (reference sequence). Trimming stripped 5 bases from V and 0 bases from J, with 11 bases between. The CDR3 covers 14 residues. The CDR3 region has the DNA TGCAGTGCTCTCAGACCGTATAGCAATCAGCCCCAGCATTTT. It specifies CSALRPYSNQPQHF.

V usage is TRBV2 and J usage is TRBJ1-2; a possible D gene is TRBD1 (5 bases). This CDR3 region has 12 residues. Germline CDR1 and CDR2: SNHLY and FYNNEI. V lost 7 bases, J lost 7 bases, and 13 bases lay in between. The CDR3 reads CASNQGDGGYTF. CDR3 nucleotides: TGTGCCAGCAATCAGGGCGACGGTGGCTACACCTTC.

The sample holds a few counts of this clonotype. The CDR3 reads CASSLQGFGNTIYF. In nucleotides, the CDR3 is TGTGCCAGCAGTTTACAGGGATTCGGAAACACCATATATTTT. The rearrangement joins TRBV12-3 or TRBV12-4 to TRBJ1-3; a weak D match, TRBD1 (5 bases). V was trimmed by 2 bases and J by 4 bases, leaving 9 bases between them. This CDR3 spans 14 amino acids.

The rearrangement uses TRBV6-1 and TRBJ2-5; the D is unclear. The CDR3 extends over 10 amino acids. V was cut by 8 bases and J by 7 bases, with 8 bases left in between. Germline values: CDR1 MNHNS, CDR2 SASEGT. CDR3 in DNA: TGTGCCAGCCGGTTGGGGACCCAGTACTTC. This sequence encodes CASRLGTQYF.

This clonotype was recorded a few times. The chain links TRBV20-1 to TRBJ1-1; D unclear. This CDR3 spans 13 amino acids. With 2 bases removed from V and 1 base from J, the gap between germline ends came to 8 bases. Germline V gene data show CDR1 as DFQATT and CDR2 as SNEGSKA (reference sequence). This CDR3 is CSARIWKNTEAFF. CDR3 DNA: TGCAGTGCTAGAATATGGAAGAACACTGAAGCTTTCTTT.

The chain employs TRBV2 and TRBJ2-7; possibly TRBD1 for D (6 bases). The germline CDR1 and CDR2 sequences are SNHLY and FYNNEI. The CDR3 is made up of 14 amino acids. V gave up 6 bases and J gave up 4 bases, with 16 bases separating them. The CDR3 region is CASSAWTVRYEQYV. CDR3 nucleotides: TGTGCCAGCAGCGCCTGGACAGTCCGTTACGAGCAGTACGTC.

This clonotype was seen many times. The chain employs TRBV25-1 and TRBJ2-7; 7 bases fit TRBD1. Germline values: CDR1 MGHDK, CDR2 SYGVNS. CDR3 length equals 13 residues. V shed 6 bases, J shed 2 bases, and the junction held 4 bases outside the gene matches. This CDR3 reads CASSWTGPYEQYV. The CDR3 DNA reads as TGTGCCAGCAGCTGGACAGGACCCTACGAGCAGTACGTC.

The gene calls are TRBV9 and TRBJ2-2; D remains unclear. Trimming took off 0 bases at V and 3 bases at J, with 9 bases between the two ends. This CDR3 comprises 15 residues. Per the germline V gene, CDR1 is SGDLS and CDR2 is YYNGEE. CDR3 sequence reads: CASSVVAKDTGELFF. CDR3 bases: TGTGCCAGCAGCGTAGTTGCGAAGGACACCGGGGAGCTGTTTTTT.

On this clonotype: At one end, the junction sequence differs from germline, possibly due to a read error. The CDR3 bases are TGTGCCTGCAGCGTAGATGGGACAGGTGTTTCCTACGAGCAGTACTTC. Translating it yields CACSVDGTGVSYEQYF. The chain carries TRBV9 and TRBJ2-7, with TRBD1 matching 8 bases. CDR3 length: 16 amino acids. Per the germline V gene, CDR1 is SGDLS and CDR2 is YYNGEE.

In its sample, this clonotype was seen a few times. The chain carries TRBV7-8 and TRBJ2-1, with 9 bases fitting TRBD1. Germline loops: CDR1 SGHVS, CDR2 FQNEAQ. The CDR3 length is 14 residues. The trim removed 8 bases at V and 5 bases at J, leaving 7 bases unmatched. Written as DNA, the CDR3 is TGTGCCAGCCTCGGGACAGGGTGGAACAATGAGCAGTTCTTC. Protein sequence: CASLGTGWNNEQFF.

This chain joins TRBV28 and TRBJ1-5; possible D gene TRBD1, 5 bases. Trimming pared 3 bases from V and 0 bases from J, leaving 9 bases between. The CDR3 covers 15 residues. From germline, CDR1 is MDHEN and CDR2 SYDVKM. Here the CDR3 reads CASSFYRNSNQPQHF. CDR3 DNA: TGTGCCAGCAGTTTTTACAGGAATAGCAATCAGCCCCAGCATTTT.